The next 20 T cell receptor beta chains were all read from a single sample in a study of beta chain features in type 1 diabetes. The study reverse transcribed the entire isolated RNA, so it sequenced expressed TCRB transcripts. Assay: immunoSEQ multiplex PCR; the TCRdb copy retains only in-frame clones and omits some. Seen here are 150,000 to 190,000 clones, about 7.3% observed once, and the top ten hold around 0.65%. Sample: central memory CD4+ T cells from blood. The origin of the receptors is a man aged 18-30 years in good health.

This clone showed up just a few times. This chain links TRBV7-9 with TRBJ2-3; unclear D gene. CDR1 is SEHNR, CDR2 FQNEAQ, per germline (reference sequence). The CDR3 extends over 13 amino acids. The V gene lost 3 bases and the J gene lost 1 base, with 5 bases spanning the gap. This CDR3 reads CASSFGGTDTQYF. In DNA, the CDR3 is TGTGCCAGCAGCTTCGGTGGCACAGATACGCAGTATTTT.

This clone was counted a few times. This chain joins TRBV7-9 and TRBJ1-1, with 8 bases that match TRBD1. CDR1 is SEHNR, CDR2 FQNEAQ, per germline (reference sequence). V trimming: 5 bases; J trimming: 1 base; junction bases outside the gene matches: 9. This CDR3 region has 16 residues. This chain's CDR3 is CASSGGLGQGNTEAFF. CDR3 in DNA: TGTGCCAGCAGCGGAGGCCTTGGACAGGGGAACACTGAAGCTTTCTTT.

The table lists this clone with many counts. The chain is built from TRBV7-2 and TRBJ2-7; a possible D gene is TRBD2 (6 bases). The CDR3 runs to 15 residues. Trimming pared 1 base from V and 5 bases from J, leaving 15 bases between. The germline gives CDR1 SGHTA, CDR2 FQGNSA. DNA for the CDR3: TGTGCCAGCAGCTTAGAGTACGGGGGAAGGAACGAGCAGTACTTC. This codes for CASSLEYGGRNEQYF.

This clone has only a few counts. V and J are TRBV13 and TRBJ2-1, with TRBD2 matching 9 bases. This CDR3 has 16 residues. The germline CDR1 and CDR2 sequences are PRHDT and FYEKMQ (reference sequence). The junction had 8 bases not matched to a gene; V was cut back by 1 base and J by 7 bases. CDR3 sequence: CASSLEWRGGSNEQFF. The CDR3 DNA reads TGTGCCAGCAGCTTAGAGTGGCGGGGGGGTTCGAATGAGCAGTTCTTC.

This chain links TRBV5-4 with TRBJ2-3, with D perhaps TRBD1 (6 bases). The V end lost 3 bases, the J end lost 1 base, and 15 bases lay between the germline ends. Germline-derived CDR1 and CDR2 are SGHNT and YYREEE (reference sequence). The CDR3 length is 16 residues. CDR3 nucleotide sequence: TGTGCCAGCAGCTCGCATTTTTCAGGGGGCACAGATACGCAGTATTTT. Translating it yields CASSSHFSGGTDTQYF.

J is TRBJ1-5 and V is TRBV18; 7 bases match TRBD1. The CDR3 is 18 amino acids. V trimming: 1 base; J trimming: 7 bases; junction bases outside the gene matches: 16. Germline assignment: CDR1 KGHSH and CDR2 LQKENI. This chain's CDR3 is CASSPRGSTGVVGQPQHF. The CDR3 coding sequence is TGTGCCAGCTCACCACGAGGTTCTACAGGGGTGGTTGGGCAGCCCCAGCATTTT.

This clone was seen ten or more times. This sample includes further DNA sequences coding for the same CDR3. In DNA, the CDR3 is TGTGCCAGCAGCGTAGATTCAGGCCAGCCCCAGCATTTT. Protein sequence: CASSVDSGQPQHF. The chain uses TRBV9 and TRBJ1-5; D ambiguous. V was pared by 0 bases and J by 7 bases, with 8 bases between. The CDR3 sequence is 13 residues long. Looked up from germline, CDR1 is SGDLS and CDR2 is YYNGEE.

The chain combines TRBV29-1 with TRBJ1-1; 7 bases map to TRBD1. The CDR3 covers 12 residues. With 6 bases clipped from V and 0 bases from J, the junction kept 1 base outside the gene matches. CDR1 is SQVTM and CDR2 is ANQGSEA in the germline V gene. CDR3 coding DNA: TGCAGCGTCGGACAGGTGAACACTGAAGCTTTCTTT. Its translation: CSVGQVNTEAFF. The variable domain in full, completed from reference TRBV29-1 and TRBJ1-1, reads SAVISQKPSRDICQRGTSLTIQCQVDSQVTMMFWYRQQPGQSLTLIATANQGSEATYESGFVIDKFPISRPNLTFSTLTVSNMSPEDSSIYLCSVGQVNTEAFFGQGTRLTVV.

This clone was seen a handful of times. The rearrangement uses TRBV19 and TRBJ1-2; 10 bases map to TRBD1. Germline CDR1 reads LNHDA; CDR2 reads SQIVND (reference sequence). The CDR3 is 15 amino acids. V shed 7 bases and J 2 bases; nucleotides not matched to a gene: 7. The CDR3 is CASIPGTGANYGYTF. CDR3 nucleotide sequence: TGTGCCAGTATTCCCGGGACAGGGGCGAACTATGGCTACACCTTC.

The CDR3 nucleotides are TGTGCCAGCAGCTTAGGAGGCGGACAGGGGAGGCAGCCCCAGCATTTT. This gives the protein CASSLGGGQGRQPQHF. This chain links TRBV11-2 with TRBJ1-5, with TRBD1 matching over 9 bases. The CDR3 is 16 amino acids. Unmatched junction bases numbered 8, after V lost 1 base and J lost 7 bases. Germline values: CDR1 SGHAT, CDR2 FQNNGV.

This clone was seen at least ten times. The chain combines TRBV5-4 with TRBJ1-2, with D possibly matching TRBD1 (5 bases). The germline V and J ends were trimmed by 0 bases and 4 bases, with 13 bases remaining between them. The CDR3 runs to 15 residues. Germline loops: CDR1 SGHNT, CDR2 YYREEE (reference sequence). CDR3 nucleotide sequence: TGTGCCAGCAGCTTGGGGTGGGGGGGTGCCTATGGCTACACCTTC. As protein: CASSLGWGGAYGYTF.

The gene calls are TRBV7-2 and TRBJ2-3; D not resolved. CDR1 is SGHTA and CDR2 is FQGNSA in the germline V gene. The CDR3 contains 11 residues. Trimming cost V 3 bases and J 4 bases, with 2 bases left between them. CDR3 nucleotide sequence: TGTGCCAGCAGCTTCTCAGATACGCAGTATTTT. Amino acid sequence: CASSFSDTQYF.

There are a few counts of this clone. V usage is TRBV18 and J usage is TRBJ1-5; no clear D gene. The CDR3 has 16 amino acids. V was clipped by 3 bases and J by 1 base, with 13 bases between them. Germline lookup yields CDR1 KGHSH and CDR2 LQKENI. The CDR3 coding sequence is TGTGCCAGCTCACCGCCTATCGCGGAAAGCAATCAGCCCCAGCATTTT. Its protein is CASSPPIAESNQPQHF.

The table lists this clone with a few counts. The V and J genes are TRBV7-9 and TRBJ2-4, with D possibly being TRBD2 (6 bases). This CDR3 spans 15 amino acids. V was shortened by 1 base and J by 6 bases, with 13 bases between the two germline ends. CDR1 and CDR2 (germline): SEHNR, FQNEAQ (reference sequence). CDR3 coding DNA: TGTGCCAGCAGCTTAGGGGGTAGCGGTGGAAACATTCAGTACTTC. As protein: CASSLGGSGGNIQYF.

The chain has TRBV7-8 and TRBJ1-1; D unresolved. CDR3 length: 11 amino acids. V lost 3 bases to trimming and J lost 5 bases, with 4 bases between them. CDR1 SGHVS and CDR2 FQNEAQ come from the germline V gene. CDR3: CASSLRTEAFF. CDR3 in DNA: TGTGCCAGCAGCTTGAGGACTGAAGCTTTCTTT.

To note about this clone: Different DNA sequences within this sample yield the same CDR3. The chain carries TRBV18 and TRBJ1-1; 7 bases line up with TRBD1. Trimming took 6 bases from V and 2 from J; bases not matched to a gene: 3. In germline, CDR1 is KGHSH, CDR2 LQKENI. The CDR3 spans 13 residues. DNA of the CDR3: TGTGCCAGCTCCCGGGACAGTAACACTGAAGCTTTCTTT. This sequence encodes CASSRDSNTEAFF.

CDR3 nucleotide sequence: TGTGCCATCAGTGAGCTGACTAGCGGGAGTTCCCCCTACGAGCAGTACTTC. It encodes CAISELTSGSSPYEQYF. The rearrangement links TRBV10-3 to TRBJ2-7; TRBD2 matches 12 bases. V lost 2 bases, J lost 2 bases, and 7 bases stayed unmatched. CDR3 length: 17 residues. Germline V gives CDR1 ENHRY, CDR2 SYGVKD.

This clone was seen more than once but under ten times. The chain combines TRBV2 with TRBJ1-5, with TRBD1 as a possible D gene (6 bases). V was pared by 4 bases and J by 4 bases, with 8 bases between. CDR1 is SNHLY and CDR2 is FYNNEI in the germline V gene. This CDR3 contains 13 residues. This chain's CDR3 is CASSGGTNQPQHF. The CDR3 coding sequence is TGTGCCAGCAGTGGGGGGACAAATCAGCCCCAGCATTTT.

At least ten counts were recorded for this clone. The gene calls are TRBV19 and TRBJ2-1; 8 nucleotides align to TRBD1. Germline V gene data show CDR1 as LNHDA and CDR2 as SQIVND (reference sequence). CDR3 length equals 15 residues. The V and J ends lost 6 bases and 1 base, in that order; junction bases with no gene match: 5. CDR3 sequence reads: CASRQDRESYNEQFF. CDR3 coding DNA: TGTGCCAGTAGGCAGGACAGGGAATCCTACAATGAGCAGTTCTTC.

CDR3 nucleotide sequence: TGTGCCAGCAGCTTCGGAGCGGAAACAGATACGCAGTATTTT. Translation: CASSFGAETDTQYF. The chain employs TRBV5-6 and TRBJ2-3; possibly TRBD2 for D (5 bases). Looked up from germline, CDR1 is SGHDT and CDR2 is YYEEEE. The V end was cut by 2 bases, the J end by 3 bases, with 10 bases between. CDR3 length: 14 residues.